A single sample gave rise to the 11 T cell receptor beta chains below, sequenced in a study of T cell changes during pregnancy in multiple sclerosis. The method was immunoSEQ multiplex PCR; TCRdb's version includes in-frame clones alone and lacks a portion of them. The table lists over 50,000 clones, around 89% of them singletons. The sequencing here drew on peripheral blood, taken in the first trimester of pregnancy. Source of these receptors: a female donor in good health, enrolled as a control in a pregnancy study.

CDR3 bases: TGTGCCAGCAGGGACTACCTTACAGGGGCTTGGGGCTACACCTTC. Its translation: CASRDYLTGAWGYTF. The V and J genes are TRBV6-1 and TRBJ1-2, with 7 positions matching TRBD1. Trimming cost V 6 bases and J 8 bases; bases outside gene matches: 15. CDR1 is MNHNS, CDR2 SASEGT, per germline. The CDR3 consists of 15 residues.

The chain employs TRBV6-1 and TRBJ1-2; TRBD1 matches at 12 bases. Trimming at V came to 6 bases and at J to 8 bases, leaving 7 bases not matched to a gene. CDR1 is MNHNS and CDR2 is SASEGT in the germline V gene. CDR3 length: 14 residues. CDR3 residues: CASRPGQGAQGYTF. The CDR3 region has the DNA TGTGCCAGCAGACCGGGACAGGGGGCGCAAGGCTACACCTTC.

The V call is TRBV7-9, the J call TRBJ1-2; D call uncertain. Trimming stripped 3 bases from V and 4 bases from J, with 6 bases between. Germline CDR1 SEHNR, CDR2 FQNEAQ (reference sequence). CDR3 length: 12 residues. CDR3: CASSLAAYGYTF. The CDR3 region has the DNA TGTGCCAGCAGCTTGGCCGCCTATGGCTACACCTTC.

The chain uses TRBV19 and TRBJ1-4; D remains unclear. Trimming took off 1 base at V and 3 bases at J, with 12 bases between the two ends. The CDR3 contains 16 residues. Germline-derived CDR1 and CDR2 are LNHDA and SQIVND (reference sequence). CDR3 coding DNA: TGTGCCAGTAGTATAGGCCCTGACATCTCTAATGAAAAACTGTTTTTT. Its translation is CASSIGPDISNEKLFF.

V usage is TRBV21-1 and J usage is TRBJ2-5; the table's TRBD2 call for D was not verified on the DNA. TRBV21-1 is described as a pseudogene. The CDR3 consists of 16 residues. This CDR3 is CASNKDLAGGKETQYF. DNA of the CDR3: TGTGCCAGCAACAAAGATCTAGCGGGGGGGAAGGAGACCCAGTACTTC.

The chain carries TRBV30 and TRBJ1-2, with 10 bases matching TRBD1. Unmatched junction bases numbered 0, after V lost 3 bases and J lost 2 bases. The CDR3 loop spans 13 amino acids. CDR1 is GTSNPN and CDR2 is SVGIG in the germline V gene (reference sequence). The CDR3 sequence: CAWRDRGNYGYTF. The CDR3 DNA follows: TGTGCCTGGAGGGACAGGGGGAACTATGGCTACACCTTC.

This clone was seen once. The rearrangement joins TRBV7-2 to TRBJ1-5; no definite D call. The CDR3 contains 14 residues. V gave up 4 bases and J gave up 0 bases, with 7 bases separating them. Germline-derived CDR1 and CDR2 are SGHTA and FQGNSA. CDR3 in amino acids: CASSWGVSNQPQHF. In DNA, the CDR3 is TGTGCCAGCAGCTGGGGAGTTAGCAATCAGCCCCAGCATTTT.

This clone was seen a few times. The genes are TRBV27 and TRBJ1-2, with no clear D. There are 14 residues in the CDR3. CDR1 is MNHEY and CDR2 is SMNVEV in the germline V gene (reference sequence). Between the trimmed V and J ends, which lost 5 bases and 0 bases, there was a span of 10 bases. The CDR3 nucleotides read TGTGCCAGCAGTCTCAGTCCCTCTAACTATGGCTACACCTTC. Translating it yields CASSLSPSNYGYTF.

The V and J genes are TRBV10-3 and TRBJ2-5; TRBD1 matches at 7 bases. Germline assignment: CDR1 ENHRY and CDR2 SYGVKD. The CDR3 is 12 amino acids. V lost 10 bases, J lost 5 bases, and 7 bases stayed unmatched. The CDR3 region is CATEDRAETQYF. The CDR3 DNA follows: TGTGCCACCGAAGACAGGGCGGAGACCCAGTACTTC.

J is TRBJ1-2 and V is TRBV30, with D perhaps TRBD1 (6 bases). Trimming left V 3 bases short and J 7 bases short, with 12 bases between. This CDR3 region has 12 residues. From germline, CDR1 is GTSNPN and CDR2 SVGIG (reference sequence). CDR3 residues: CAWRMGRGGYTF. Here the CDR3 DNA reads TGTGCCTGGAGAATGGGCAGGGGTGGCTACACCTTC.

The DNA for the CDR3 is TGTGCCAGCAGCTCATACAGGGGTTCCTACGAGCAGTACTTC. Translated, it gives CASSSYRGSYEQYF. V and J are TRBV5-6 and TRBJ2-7, with 7 bases matching TRBD1. This CDR3 is 14 amino acids long. Germline V lookup: CDR1 SGHDT, CDR2 YYEEEE. Unmatched junction bases numbered 4, after V lost 3 bases and J lost 1 base.